Listed here are 25 T cell receptor beta chains from one sample, sequenced in a study of human T cells and chemical hapten exposure. MiXCR, run by TCRdb on the RACE reads, gives a single entry per CDR3 protein. The data contain about 340,000 distinct CDR3 sequences, around 7% of them singletons. Time point here: patch test 1, 2 weeks after DPC sensitization. Treatment of the sample: therapeutic diphenylcyclopropenone sensitization with weekly scalp DPC. The sequencing here drew on whole blood, taken in connection with sensitization to the hapten diphenylcyclopropenone (DPC). The receptors originated from a woman aged 18-29 years with alopecia areata. Some clones in this sample may be carry-over from other donors' samples.

V is TRBV28 and J is TRBJ2-7; weak D call: TRBD2 (5 bases). Trimming removed 8 bases at V and 9 bases at J, with 20 bases between. There are 13 residues in the CDR3. The V gene's germline CDR1 is MDHEN and CDR2 SYDVKM. As DNA, the CDR3 is TGTGCCAGCTCTGCACCCCCGGGGTATTTGCAGTACTTC. Encoded protein: CASSAPPGYLQYF.

This clonotype was counted only a few times. The genes are TRBV12-3 or TRBV12-4 and TRBJ2-6; possible D gene TRBD2, 5 bases. CDR3 length: 16 amino acids. V dropped 7 bases and J dropped 0 bases, with 13 bases sitting between them. CDR3 bases: TGTGCCAGCACGCGGAGAGGGCTCTCTGGGGCCAACGTCCTGACTTTC. Translation: CASTRRGLSGANVLTF.

This clonotype was recorded many times. This chain links TRBV9 with TRBJ2-3; 11 bases match TRBD2. CDR3 length: 16 residues. The germline gives CDR1 SGDLS, CDR2 YYNGEE. The J segment lost 0 bases and the V segment lost 4 bases, leaving 4 bases of the junction unmatched. CDR3 nucleotides: TGTGCCAGCAGCCCCACTAGCGGGGGAAGCACAGATACGCAGTATTTT. Translating gives CASSPTSGGSTDTQYF.

This clonotype was observed many times. The V gene is TRBV2, the J gene TRBJ2-3; D is unresolved. The CDR3 extends over 14 amino acids. CDR1 is SNHLY, CDR2 FYNNEI, per germline. V dropped 3 bases and J dropped 6 bases, with 13 bases sitting between them. The CDR3 is CASSEVPGGDTQYF. The CDR3, as DNA: TGTGCCAGCAGTGAGGTGCCAGGTGGGGATACGCAGTATTTT.

This clonotype has only a few counts. V and J are TRBV28 and TRBJ2-7; a weak D match, TRBD2 (5 bases). Germline V lookup: CDR1 MDHEN, CDR2 SYDVKM. CDR3 size: 16 residues. Trimming cost V 4 bases and J 5 bases, with 21 bases left between them. The CDR3 sequence is CASSSPSGRWKNEQYF. As DNA, the CDR3 is TGTGCCAGCAGTTCTCCCTCGGGAAGGTGGAAAAACGAGCAGTACTTC.

This clonotype showed up just a few times. V is TRBV10-3 and J is TRBJ1-1, with a tentative D call TRBD1 (6 bases). V was pared by 6 bases and J by 0 bases, with 8 bases between. From germline, CDR1 is ENHRY and CDR2 SYGVKD. This CDR3 is built from 13 residues. CDR3 region: CAIRGQLNTEAFF. The CDR3 region has the DNA TGTGCCATCAGAGGACAGTTGAACACTGAAGCTTTCTTT.

Ten or more counts support this clonotype. The J gene is TRBJ2-3, the V gene TRBV11-2; D perhaps matches TRBD2 (5 bases). V was shortened by 2 bases and J by 3 bases, with 18 bases between the two germline ends. Per germline, CDR1 SGHAT and CDR2 FQNNGV. CDR3 length equals 17 residues. The CDR3, as DNA: TGTGCCAGCAGCTTAAGGGTGGCGGCGACGGGGACAGATACGCAGTATTTT. Residues: CASSLRVAATGTDTQYF.

A few counts support this clonotype. The genes are TRBV9 and TRBJ1-6; unclear D gene. Germline loops: CDR1 SGDLS, CDR2 YYNGEE. The germline V and J ends were trimmed by 2 bases and 2 bases, with 5 bases remaining between them. This CDR3 has 14 residues. In nucleotides, the CDR3 is TGTGCCAGCAGCGTCCGGACCTATAATTCACCCCTCCACTTT. It translates to CASSVRTYNSPLHF.

The chain employs TRBV2 and TRBJ1-2; D uncertain. Trimming cost V 6 bases and J 4 bases, with 9 bases left between them. The germline V gene has CDR1 SNHLY and CDR2 FYNNEI. The CDR3 consists of 12 residues. The CDR3 sequence: CASRDYGYGYTF. In nucleotides, the CDR3 is TGTGCCAGCAGAGATTATGGCTATGGCTACACCTTC. Full variable domain (missing parts from reference TRBV2 and TRBJ1-2): EPEVTQTPSHQVTQMGQEVILRCVPISNHLYFYWYRQILGQKVEFLVSFYNNEISEKSEIFDDQFSVERPDGSNFTLKIRSTKLEDSAMYFCASRDYGYGYTFGSGTRLTVV.

This clonotype was observed a few times. The chain combines TRBV13 with TRBJ1-2; no clear D gene. V dropped 5 bases and J dropped 4 bases, with 14 bases sitting between them. Germline V CDR1 and CDR2: PRHDT, FYEKMQ (reference sequence). CDR3 length: 14 amino acids. CDR3 in DNA: TGTGCCAGCAGCGGACGTGACGGGATCTATGGCTACACCTTC. It specifies CASSGRDGIYGYTF.

This clonotype appeared many times. The V and J genes are TRBV10-3 and TRBJ2-5; no clear D gene. This CDR3 has 11 residues. Germline V gene data show CDR1 as ENHRY and CDR2 as SYGVKD. V shed 10 bases and J shed 3 bases, with 9 bases lying between them. CDR3 bases: TGTGCCACCGTCAACGAAGAGACCCAGTACTTC. Encoded protein: CATVNEETQYF.

This clonotype was counted many times. V gene TRBV13 combines with J gene TRBJ2-7, with TRBD2 matching 8 bases. J was trimmed by 4 bases and V by 7 bases; bases with no gene match: 6. Germline V CDR1 and CDR2: PRHDT, FYEKMQ (reference sequence). There are 13 residues in the CDR3. The CDR3 DNA is TGTGCCAGCAATTCGCGGGGGGCTTACGAGCAGTACTTC. Translating gives CASNSRGAYEQYF.

This clonotype was detected ten times or more. The chain carries TRBV6-6 and TRBJ1-5; 10 bases agree with TRBD1. This CDR3 is 15 amino acids long. Looked up from germline, CDR1 is MNHNY and CDR2 is SVGAGI (reference sequence). J was trimmed by 6 bases and V by 6 bases; bases with no gene match: 8. CDR3 bases: TGTGCCAGCAGCCCAACCGACAGGGGGCTTCAGCCCCAGCATTTT. This codes for CASSPTDRGLQPQHF.

The chain has TRBV12-3 or TRBV12-4 and TRBJ1-5, with D perhaps TRBD1 (5 bases). V lost 6 bases and J 6 bases, leaving 15 bases between the germline ends. This CDR3 comprises 14 residues. The CDR3 sequence is CASSALGGRQPQHF. CDR3 in DNA: TGTGCCAGCAGCGCTCTTGGGGGTCGTCAGCCCCAGCATTTT.

This clonotype has at least ten counts. The V and J genes are TRBV7-9 and TRBJ2-2; D remains ambiguous. Germline CDR1 SEHNR, CDR2 FQNEAQ (reference sequence). There are 13 residues in the CDR3. Trimming removed 6 bases from V and 1 base from J, with 6 bases in between. The CDR3 nucleotides are TGTGCCAGCAGTTTGAGGAACACCGGGGAGCTGTTTTTT. The encoded protein is CASSLRNTGELFF.

This clonotype was seen at least ten times. The chain carries TRBV6-2 or TRBV6-3 and TRBJ2-3; D is undetermined. V was pared by 7 bases and J by 2 bases, with 10 bases between. The CDR3 extends over 13 amino acids. Germline lookup yields CDR1 MNHEY and CDR2 SVGEGT. CDR3 coding DNA: TGTGCCAGCAAATGGGGTTACACAGATACGCAGTATTTT. Amino acids: CASKWGYTDTQYF.

This clonotype was counted between two and nine times. The chain recombines TRBV12-3 or TRBV12-4 with TRBJ2-5, with 7 bases that match TRBD2. CDR3 length: 15 amino acids. V was pared by 2 bases and J by 3 bases, with 6 bases of the junction left unmatched. CDR3 sequence: CASSLIRGDEETQYF. The CDR3 DNA reads TGTGCCAGCAGTTTAATCCGGGGGGACGAAGAGACCCAGTACTTC.

This clonotype was counted between two and nine times. The chain employs TRBV20-1 and TRBJ2-3, with D perhaps TRBD2 (6 bases). Germline V gene data show CDR1 as DFQATT and CDR2 as SNEGSKA (reference sequence). The V end lost 6 bases, the J end lost 0 bases, and 13 bases lay between the germline ends. The CDR3 length is 14 residues. The CDR3 DNA reads as TGCAGTGCCCCCGGACTAAGCAGCACAGATACGCAGTATTTT. It specifies CSAPGLSSTDTQYF.

This clonotype was observed a few times. This chain connects TRBV7-8 to TRBJ1-6, with 8 bases identical to TRBD1. Germline CDR1 and CDR2: SGHVS and FQNEAQ. This CDR3 is 17 amino acids long. V lost 1 base, J lost 6 bases, and 8 bases stayed unmatched. This chain's CDR3 is CASSLGHRGQGNSPLHF. Written as DNA, the CDR3 is TGTGCCAGCAGCTTAGGCCACAGAGGACAGGGTAATTCACCCCTCCACTTT.

This clonotype was counted ten times or more. V gene TRBV4-1 combines with J gene TRBJ1-1, with TRBD1 matching 8 bases. The CDR3 covers 14 residues. Germline V CDR1 and CDR2: MGHRA, YSYEKL. Unmatched junction bases numbered 7, after V lost 6 bases and J lost 4 bases. The CDR3 sequence is CASRGQVTSTEAFF. The CDR3 region has the DNA TGCGCCAGCAGGGGACAGGTTACGAGCACTGAAGCTTTCTTT.

This sequence joins TRBV27 and TRBJ2-1, with D uncertain. The CDR3 runs 13 residues. V was clipped by 6 bases and J by 0 bases, with 6 bases between them. Germline V gene sequence: CDR1 MNHEY, CDR2 SMNVEV (reference sequence). This CDR3 reads CASRDSSYNEQFF. CDR3 DNA sequence: TGTGCCAGCAGGGATAGCTCCTACAATGAGCAGTTCTTC.

This rearrangement joins TRBV7-2 to TRBJ1-2, with D tentatively TRBD1 (5 bases). From germline, CDR1 is SGHTA and CDR2 FQGNSA. The CDR3 has 13 residues. Trimming pared 3 bases from V and 6 bases from J, leaving 11 bases between. The CDR3 bases are TGTGCCAGCAGCTTCCAGGGTACGAATGGCTACACCTTC. As protein: CASSFQGTNGYTF.

This clonotype has a count of ten or more. The CDR3 loop reads CASTGGANQETQYF. The CDR3 coding sequence is TGCGCCAGCACTGGGGGAGCGAACCAAGAGACCCAGTACTTC. The chain combines TRBV5-1 with TRBJ2-5; either TRBD1 or TRBD2 may supply D (5 bases each). The V end lost 6 bases, the J end lost 0 bases, and 12 bases lay between the germline ends. This CDR3 is 14 amino acids long. CDR1 and CDR2 (germline): SGHRS, YFSETQ. The variable domain in full, with the rest retrieved from reference TRBV5-1 and TRBJ2-5, is KAGVTQTPRYLIKTRGQQVTLSCSPISGHRSVSWYQQTPGQGLQFLFEYFSETQRNKGNFPGRFSGRQFSNSRSEMNVSTLELGDSALYLCASTGGANQETQYFGPGTRLLVL.

The rearrangement joins TRBV12-3 or TRBV12-4 to TRBJ1-6; TRBD1 might be the D (5 bases). V gave up 3 bases and J gave up 9 bases, with 6 bases separating them. The CDR3 consists of 12 residues. CDR3 nucleotides: TGTGCCAGCAGTTTTGGGGGTTCACCCCTCCACTTT. Protein: CASSFGGSPLHF.

Only a few counts were recorded for this clonotype. The CDR3 region is CASSLLSSSQTQYF. CDR3 bases: TGTGCCAGCAGCTTACTCTCTAGCTCTCAGACCCAGTACTTC. This chain joins TRBV7-8 and TRBJ2-5; D is perhaps TRBD2 (5 bases). V lost 2 bases to trimming and J lost 6 bases, with 13 bases between them. From germline, CDR1 is SGHVS and CDR2 FQNEAQ. This CDR3 contains 14 residues.